The source of this T cell receptor beta chain is a study of human T cells and chemical hapten exposure. In the study overall: Per-sample TCR yield variation was attributed mainly to small pooled library volume differences. Whole-study findings and limits: Healthy people's immune response may differ from that of the donors, who had alopecia. Significantly more large CDR3 similarity clusters were formed by expanded TCRs than by controls.

The library tagged individual cDNA molecules with unique molecular identifiers. TCRdb independently ran MiXCR on the RACE reads; one entry per CDR3 protein. The profile shows hundreds of thousands of distinct CDR3 sequences, about 6.9% of them singletons. The V and J ends lost 3 bases and 6 bases respectively, with 14 bases between them. The CDR3 spans 14 residues. Per germline, CDR1 MDHEN and CDR2 SYDVKM. The time point here: patch test 2, 6 weeks after DPC sensitization. Regarding treatment: therapeutic diphenylcyclopropenone sensitization with weekly scalp DPC. This clonotype was seen repeatedly, ten times or more. What it recognizes is unknown.

This receptor was taken from a woman aged 18-29 years with alopecia areata. Some clones in this sample may be carry-over from other donors' samples. The specimen comprised whole blood, sampled in connection with sensitization to the hapten diphenylcyclopropenone (DPC). The chain links TRBV28 to TRBJ1-2, with D unclear. CDR3 sequence (DNA): TGTGCCAGCAGTTTCCTAGGCAACACGGATGGCTACACCTTC. This codes for CASSFLGNTDGYTF.